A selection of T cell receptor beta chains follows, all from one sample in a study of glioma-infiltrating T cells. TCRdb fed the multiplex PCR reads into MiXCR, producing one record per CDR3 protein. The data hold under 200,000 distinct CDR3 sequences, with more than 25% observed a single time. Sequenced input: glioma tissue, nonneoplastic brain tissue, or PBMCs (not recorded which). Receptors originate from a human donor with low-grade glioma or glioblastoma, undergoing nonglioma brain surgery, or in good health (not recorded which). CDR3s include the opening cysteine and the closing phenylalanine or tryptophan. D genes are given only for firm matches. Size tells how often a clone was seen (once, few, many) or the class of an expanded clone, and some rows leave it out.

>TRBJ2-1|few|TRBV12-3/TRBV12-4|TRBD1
TGTGCCAGCAATAACAGGGGCGGTTACAATGAGCAGTTCTTC
CASNNRGGYNEQFF
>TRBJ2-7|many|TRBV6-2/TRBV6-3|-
TGTGCCAGCAGTTATTGGGGTCGTTCCTACGAGCAGTACTTC
CASSYWGRSYEQYF
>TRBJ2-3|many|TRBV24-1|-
TGTGCCACCAGTGATTTGTCTGGCGCCAGGGACACTAGCACAGATACGCAGTATTTT
CATSDLSGARDTSTDTQYF
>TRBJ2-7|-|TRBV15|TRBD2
TGTGCCACCAGCAGAGGGACTAGCAGCTCCTACGAGCAGTACTTC
CATSRGTSSSYEQYF
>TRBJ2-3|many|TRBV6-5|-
TGTGCCAGCAGTTACGGAGGGGGAGGGCCAAAGTATTTT
CASSYGGGGPKYF
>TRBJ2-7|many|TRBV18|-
TGTGCCAGCTCACTCATCCAGGACTTCTCCTACGAGCAGTACTTC
CASSLIQDFSYEQYF
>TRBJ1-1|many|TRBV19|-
TGTGCCAGTAGTTTGGACCGGGACACTGAAGCTTTCTTT
CASSLDRDTEAFF
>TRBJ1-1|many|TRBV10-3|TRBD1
TGTGCCATCAAGGACAGGGCGAACACTGAAGCTTTCTTT
CAIKDRANTEAFF
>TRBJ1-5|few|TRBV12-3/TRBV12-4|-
TGTGCCAGCAGTTTAGGGGGCGTCGGGGATCAGCCCCAGCATTTT
CASSLGGVGDQPQHF
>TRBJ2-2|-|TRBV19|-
TGTGCCAGTAGTATACTAGTATCCCCCACCGGGGAGCTGTTTTTT
CASSILVSPTGELFF
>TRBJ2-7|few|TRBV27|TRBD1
TGTGCCAGCAGAGGACAGGGGGCAGGAGAGCAGTACTTC
CASRGQGAGEQYF
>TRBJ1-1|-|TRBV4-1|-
TGCGCCAGCAGCCAAGATCGCGCAGGGGCCGTCGCTGAAGCTTTCTTT
CASSQDRAGAVAEAFF
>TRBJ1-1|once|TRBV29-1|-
TGCAGCGTTCGATCGGGCACGGTGAACACTGAAGCTTTCTTT
CSVRSGTVNTEAFF
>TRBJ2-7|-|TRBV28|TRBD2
TGTGCCAGAAGTTTCGCGGGGGGGACCTACGAGCAGTACTTC
CARSFAGGTYEQYF
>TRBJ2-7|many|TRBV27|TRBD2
TGTGCCAGCAGTTTATCGGTCCCCAGCGGGAGGGTCTACGAGCAGTACTTC
CASSLSVPSGRVYEQYF
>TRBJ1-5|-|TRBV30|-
TGTGCCTTGAGTGCGATAGGGAGGGGGAATCAGCCCCAGCATTTT
CALSAIGRGNQPQHF
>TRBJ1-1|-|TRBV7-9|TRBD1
TGTGCCAGCAGCCCCGCGGGACAGGGGGTCGGGTGGGCTTTCTTT
CASSPAGQGVGWAFF